The rows below give T cell receptor beta chains drawn from one sample of a study of T-cell memory formation after mild COVID-19. MiXCR, applied by TCRdb to the 5' RACE reads, yields one record per CDR3 protein. This table has about 290,000 distinct CDR3 sequences, about 16% appearing once. The specimen was PBMCs or a T cell subset sorted from them (not recorded which). All receptors derive from a man between 18 and 29 years old who had mild COVID-19 (a few samples of this study predate the infection). Cell type and time point are not known. CDR3s include the opening cysteine and the closing phenylalanine or tryptophan. Fields, in order: V gene, clone size, J gene, D gene, CDR3 DNA, CDR3 protein. A D gene is named only where the DNA matches it firmly. Some rows mark clone size as missing; the rest say once, few, many or name a class of expanded clone.

>TRBV7-2|NA|TRBJ2-3|TRBD2
TGTGCCAGCAGCGCGGGGGGGCGGAGGGATACGCAGTATTTT
CASSAGGRRDTQYF
>TRBV12-3/TRBV12-4|many|TRBJ2-5|NA
TGTGCCAGCAGTTTCCTAGGCGGAGGGGAGACCCAGTACTTC
CASSFLGGGETQYF
>TRBV5-4|few|TRBJ2-5|TRBD1
TGTGCCAGCAGCTTGGGGGCAGGGGGCATCCAGACCCAGTACTTC
CASSLGAGGIQTQYF
>TRBV5-6|many|TRBJ1-2|TRBD1
TGTGCCAGCAGCGGACAGGGACGGAACTATGGCTACACCTTC
CASSGQGRNYGYTF
>TRBV5-1|few|TRBJ1-1|NA
TGCGCCAGCGCTAATGGGAACACTGAAGCTTTCTTT
CASANGNTEAFF
>TRBV5-1|NA|TRBJ2-3|TRBD2
TGCGCCAGCAGCCTGGGACTACGGGAACCTAGCACAGATACGCAGTATTTT
CASSLGLREPSTDTQYF
>TRBV7-3|few|TRBJ2-2|TRBD2
TGTGCCAGCAGCTCGGGACTAGCTGTCAGCGGGGAGCTGTTTTTT
CASSSGLAVSGELFF
>TRBV5-1|many|TRBJ2-3|TRBD2
TGCGCCAGCAGCCCCGAGGGGAGGGGAGCGGCAGATACGCAGTATTTT
CASSPEGRGAADTQYF
>TRBV24-1|NA|TRBJ2-7|TRBD1
TGTGCCACCAGTGATAAACCCCCTTACAGGGGTAGGATCTTC
CATSDKPPYRGRIF
>TRBV5-1|NA|TRBJ1-2|NA
TGCGCCAGCAGCTGGGACCTCTATGGCTACACCTTC
CASSWDLYGYTF
>TRBV5-1|many|TRBJ1-1|NA
TGCGCCAGCAGCTTGATTGACCCGAACACTGAAGCTTTCTTT
CASSLIDPNTEAFF
>TRBV5-6|many|TRBJ2-1|TRBD1
TGTGCCAGCAGCTTGAAGGACAGGGTCACCAATGAGCAGTTCTTC
CASSLKDRVTNEQFF
>TRBV7-8|many|TRBJ2-1|NA
TGTGCCAGCAGCTTAAGGGGCTCCTACAATGAGCAGTTCTTC
CASSLRGSYNEQFF
>TRBV5-1|few|TRBJ2-5|NA
TGCGCCAGCAATAATTTTGGGGGAACCCAAGAGACCCAGTACTTC
CASNNFGGTQETQYF
>TRBV5-1|few|TRBJ1-1|TRBD1
TGCGCCAGCAGCGATCCCGGGACAGGGGCCACTGAAGCTTTCTTT
CASSDPGTGATEAFF
>TRBV12-3/TRBV12-4|few|TRBJ2-5|TRBD1
TGTGCCAGCATCAGGACAGGCCAAGAGACCCAGTACTTC
CASIRTGQETQYF
>TRBV9|few|TRBJ2-5|NA
TGTGCCAGCAGCGTAGTAGGGGTAGGGGAGACCCAGTACTTC
CASSVVGVGETQYF
>TRBV14|few|TRBJ1-1|NA
TGTGCCAGCAGCCAAGTATCAGGGTACACTGAAGCTTTCTTT
CASSQVSGYTEAFF
>TRBV12-3/TRBV12-4|NA|TRBJ2-1|NA
TGTGCCAGCAGTTATCTGTATGAGCAGTTCTTC
CASSYLYEQFF
>TRBV21-1|many|TRBJ2-6|NA
TGTGCCAGCAGCAATATGGTCCAGTTATCTGGGGCCAACGTCCTGACTTTC
CASSNMVQLSGANVLTF
>TRBV9|many|TRBJ1-1|NA
TGTGCCAGCAGCGCGGGGGGCGGAAACACTGAAGCTTTCTTT
CASSAGGGNTEAFF
>TRBV23-1|NA|TRBJ1-1|NA
TGCGCCAGCAGTCAATCTAACTCGGGAGGTGAAGCTTTCTTT
CASSQSNSGGEAFF
>TRBV5-4|NA|TRBJ1-2|NA
TGTGCCAGCAGTGCTCTCAGCAACTATGGCTACACCTTC
CASSALSNYGYTF
>TRBV20-1|many|TRBJ2-1|TRBD1
TGCAGTGCTAGAGTAGGGGGCCCAAGCTCCTACAATGAGCAGTTCTTC
CSARVGGPSSYNEQFF
>TRBV7-2|few|TRBJ2-7|NA
TGTGCCAGCAGTTCCAGGTTTGAGCAGTACTTC
CASSSRFEQYF
>TRBV27|NA|TRBJ1-2|TRBD1
TGTGCCAGCGGGCAGGGGGCCTTCTATGGCTACACCTTC
CASGQGAFYGYTF
>TRBV7-9|few|TRBJ2-1|TRBD1
TGTGCCGGGGGAGACAGGGGCGAATACAATGAGCAGTTCTTC
CAGGDRGEYNEQFF
>TRBV5-8|NA|TRBJ2-3|NA
TGTGCCAGCAGCCGGGACCGACCTTCGGATACGCAGTATTTT
CASSRDRPSDTQYF
>TRBV19|NA|TRBJ2-3|NA
TGTGCCAGTAGAAACCGACCCACCGGCACAGATACGCAGTATTTT
CASRNRPTGTDTQYF
>TRBV24-1|NA|TRBJ2-3|TRBD1
TGTGCCACCAGTGCCTTTGGGACAGGGTCCGGAGATACGCAGTATTTT
CATSAFGTGSGDTQYF
>TRBV7-2|few|TRBJ2-1|NA
TGTGCCAGCAGCTTAGCGAGAACAAGGGATGAGCAGTTCTTC
CASSLARTRDEQFF
>TRBV7-2|many|TRBJ2-7|NA
TGTGCCAGCAGCTTGCGCTCCTACGAGCAGTACTTC
CASSLRSYEQYF
>TRBV7-9|NA|TRBJ2-2|TRBD1
TGTGCCAGCACCCCCTTGGACAGGACGACCGGGGAGCTGTTTTTT
CASTPLDRTTGELFF
>TRBV5-1|many|TRBJ1-6|NA
TGCGCCAGCAGCTTGGGAGACGGCGGAGGTCAGAATTCACCCCTCCACTTT
CASSLGDGGGQNSPLHF
>TRBV7-8|few|TRBJ2-3|NA
TGTGCCAGCAGCGCCCGAGGCCGAGGGGGGGGCACAGATACGCAGTATTTT
CASSARGRGGGTDTQYF
>TRBV18|NA|TRBJ1-5|TRBD1
TGTGCCAGCTCCCCGATTGGGGACAGTAATCAGCCCCAGCATTTT
CASSPIGDSNQPQHF
>TRBV7-8|NA|TRBJ2-4|NA
TGTGCCAGCAGCTTAGATCCAGGGCTGGAAAACATTCAGTACTTC
CASSLDPGLENIQYF
>TRBV21-1|few|TRBJ2-5|NA
TGTGCCAGCACCGCAGGGTTGGAGACCCAGTACTTC
CASTAGLETQYF
>TRBV6-5|NA|TRBJ1-5|NA
TGTGCCAGCAGTTTCCGGGGGGAGAGCAATCAGCCCCAGCATTTT
CASSFRGESNQPQHF
>TRBV7-9|once|TRBJ1-1|NA
TGTGCCAGCAGCTTAGCGTTGCCCCCCAGGAAAGCTTTCTTT
CASSLALPPRKAFF
>TRBV19|many|TRBJ1-1|NA
TGTGCCAGTAGTACGGGGGGGGCTGAAGCTTTCTTT
CASSTGGAEAFF
>TRBV5-1|many|TRBJ1-3|NA
TGCGCCAGCAGCTTGGGGGTTGCTGGAAACACCATATATTTT
CASSLGVAGNTIYF
>TRBV5-1|NA|TRBJ2-7|NA
TGCGCCAGCAGCTTGGCCGGCGGGTTAGACTACGAGCAGTACTTC
CASSLAGGLDYEQYF
>TRBV7-8|NA|TRBJ1-5|TRBD1
TGTGCCAGCGGCGGACAGGGGAGCAATCAGCCCCAGCATTTT
CASGGQGSNQPQHF
>TRBV7-9|few|TRBJ1-6|TRBD1
TGTGCCAGCAGCTTAGGGGACAGGTCACCCCTCCACTTT
CASSLGDRSPLHF
>TRBV7-2|NA|TRBJ1-2|TRBD1
TGTGCCAGCAGCTTAGGAGGGACAGGGAACTATGGCTACACCTTC
CASSLGGTGNYGYTF
>TRBV11-1|few|TRBJ2-3|TRBD2
TGTGCCAGCAGCCCACGGCGGGCTAGCGGGGGGGCGGATACGCAGTATTTT
CASSPRRASGGADTQYF
>TRBV5-1|NA|TRBJ1-5|NA
TGCGCCAGCAGCTTGGGGACAGCCGGGGGTCAGCCCCAGCATTTT
CASSLGTAGGQPQHF
>TRBV27|few|TRBJ2-7|NA
TGTGCCAGCAGGCCCAGGGTTGGCCACGAGCAGTACTTC
CASRPRVGHEQYF
>TRBV4-3|many|TRBJ2-3|NA
TGCGCCAGCAGCCAGCCCGGGTCGGGGGATACGCAGTATTTT
CASSQPGSGDTQYF
>TRBV25-1|NA|TRBJ2-7|NA
TGTGCCAGCCGTGACGGGACCTCGGGATACGAGCAGTACTTT
CASRDGTSGYEQYF
>TRBV5-1|NA|TRBJ1-1|TRBD1
TGCGCCAGCAGCGGACCGGGACAGGGTTTCACTGAAGCTTTCTTT
CASSGPGQGFTEAFF
>TRBV4-3|many|TRBJ2-5|NA
TGCGCCAGCAGCCGAACCGGCAGTCAGACCCAGTACTTC
CASSRTGSQTQYF
>TRBV25-1|NA|TRBJ1-5|NA
TGTGCCAGCAGTGACAGCTTTAGCAATCAGCCCCAGCATTTT
CASSDSFSNQPQHF
>TRBV12-3/TRBV12-4|NA|TRBJ2-2|TRBD1
TGTGCCAGCAAAGACAGGGGAGGAGACACCGGGGAGCTGTTTTTT
CASKDRGGDTGELFF
>TRBV9|NA|TRBJ2-3|TRBD2
TGTGCCAGCAGCGTAGGGGCTAGCGGGTTTGATACGCAGTATTTT
CASSVGASGFDTQYF